This T cell receptor (beta chain) emerged from a study of identical twins. V was pared by 4 bases and J by 2 bases, with 16 bases between. The germline CDR1 and CDR2 sequences are SGHRS and YFSETQ. The CDR3 loop spans 15 amino acids. MiXCR, run by TCRdb on the 5' RACE reads, gives a single entry per CDR3 protein. The sample consists of a few hundred thousand distinct CDR3 sequences, 12% to 15% of them appearing once. Another study also made use of these data, one on yellow fever vaccine responses in identical twins.

The receptor was derived from a young woman in good health. Sample: CD4+ T cells sorted from blood. The rearrangement joins TRBV5-1 to TRBJ2-7; no clear D. The CDR3 region has the DNA TGCGCCAGCAGCCCCACCGCAACTACCCCCTACGAGCAGTACTTC. This gives the protein CASSPTATTPYEQYF.